Below, one TCR beta chain is given with its context. The antigen is not known. The entry originates in a study of radiotherapy plus CTLA-4 blockade in lung cancer. Sequenced by immunoSEQ multiplex PCR; TCRdb stores in-frame clones only, minus some. Of tens of thousands of clones listed, about 90% were seen once; the top ten hold 2% to 2.5%. Patients in the study, people with chemo-refractory metastatic non-small-cell lung cancer, received focal radiation plus ipilimumab CTLA-4 blockade. Study observations and caveats: Early shifts in blood T cell clones, with interferon-beta, reportedly predicted response best.

J was trimmed by 7 bases and V by 3 bases; bases with no gene match: 5. This CDR3 is 14 amino acids long. Germline V gene sequence: CDR1 SGHRS, CDR2 YFSETQ. The starting material was peripheral blood, obtained from a patient treated with radiotherapy plus ipilimumab. The clonotype comes from a human donor with non-small cell lung cancer who had a partial response to radiotherapy plus ipilimumab. This sequence joins TRBV5-1 and TRBJ2-1; 9 nucleotides match TRBD1. The CDR3 bases are TGCGCCAGCAGCTGGGGGACAGGGCTAAATGAGCAGTTCTTC. This encodes CASSWGTGLNEQFF.